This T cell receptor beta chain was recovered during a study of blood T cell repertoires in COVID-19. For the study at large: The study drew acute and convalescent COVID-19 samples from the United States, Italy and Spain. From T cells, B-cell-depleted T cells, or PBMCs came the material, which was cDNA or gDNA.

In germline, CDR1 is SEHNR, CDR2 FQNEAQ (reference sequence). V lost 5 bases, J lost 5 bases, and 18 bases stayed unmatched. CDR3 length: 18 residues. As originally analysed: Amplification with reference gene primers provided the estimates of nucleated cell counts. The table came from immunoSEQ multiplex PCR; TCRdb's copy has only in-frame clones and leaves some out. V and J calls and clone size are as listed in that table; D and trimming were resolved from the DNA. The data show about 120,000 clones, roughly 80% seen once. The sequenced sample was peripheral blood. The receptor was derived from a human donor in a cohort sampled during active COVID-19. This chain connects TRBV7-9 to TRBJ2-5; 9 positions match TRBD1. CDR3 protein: CASSTDPTGGFGWETQYF. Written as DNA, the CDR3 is TGTGCCAGCAGCACAGATCCAACAGGGGGCTTTGGCTGGGAGACCCAGTACTTC.